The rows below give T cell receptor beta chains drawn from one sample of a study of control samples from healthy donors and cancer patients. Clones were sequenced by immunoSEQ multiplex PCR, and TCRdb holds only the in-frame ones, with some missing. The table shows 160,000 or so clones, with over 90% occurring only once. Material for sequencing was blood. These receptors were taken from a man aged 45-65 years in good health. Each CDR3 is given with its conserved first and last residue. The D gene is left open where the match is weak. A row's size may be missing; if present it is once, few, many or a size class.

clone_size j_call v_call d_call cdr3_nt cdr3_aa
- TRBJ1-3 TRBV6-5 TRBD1 TGTGCCAGCAGCGACAGGGTCTCTGGAAACACCATATATTTT CASSDRVSGNTIYF
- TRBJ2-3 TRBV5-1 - TGCGCCAGCAGGCTGGACTATACCACAGATACGCAGTATTTT CASRLDYTTDTQYF
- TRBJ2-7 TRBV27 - TGTGCCAGCAGCCAACTTCAGGGTCTCTACGAGCAGTACTTC CASSQLQGLYEQYF
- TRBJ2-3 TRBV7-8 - TGTGCCAGCACCGACACGGTAACGGACCCCACAGATACGCAGTATTTT CASTDTVTDPTDTQYF
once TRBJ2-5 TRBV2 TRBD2 TGTGCCAGCATCAATTGGGGACTAGCGGCCCAAGAGACCCAGTACTTC CASINWGLAAQETQYF
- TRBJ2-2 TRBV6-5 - TGTGCCAGCGTTAAAGGGACTCCGAACACCGGGGAGCTGTTTTTT CASVKGTPNTGELFF
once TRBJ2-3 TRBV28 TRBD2 TGTGCCAGCAGTTCAGCGGGAGCAGGCTCAGATACGCAGTATTTT CASSSAGAGSDTQYF
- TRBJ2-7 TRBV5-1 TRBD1 TGCGCCAGCAGCTTGGTAGGGGGCCCCCAGTACGAGCAGTACTTC CASSLVGGPQYEQYF
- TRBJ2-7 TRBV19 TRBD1 TGTGCCAGTAGTATCGGGCAGGGGGCCGTCTACGAGCAGTACTTC CASSIGQGAVYEQYF
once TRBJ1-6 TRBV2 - TGTGCCAGCAGTGAAGGGGTAAATTCACCCCTCCACTTT CASSEGVNSPLHF
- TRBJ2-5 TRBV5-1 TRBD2 TGCGCCAGCAGTAAGCCTAGCGGGGATCAAGAGACCCAGTACTTC CASSKPSGDQETQYF
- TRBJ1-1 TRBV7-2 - TGTGCCAGCAGCCCCGGGACTCGGGCTTTCTTT CASSPGTRAFF
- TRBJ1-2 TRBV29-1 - TGCAGCGCCGCCCATGGGGCTGGGGGCTACACCTTC CSAAHGAGGYTF
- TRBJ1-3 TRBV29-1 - TGCAGCGCGTCCGAGAATTCTGGAAACACCATATATTTT CSASENSGNTIYF
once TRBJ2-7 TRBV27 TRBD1 TGTGCCAGCAGTTCCGCCGGGACAGGGGCTTACGAGCAGTACTTC CASSSAGTGAYEQYF
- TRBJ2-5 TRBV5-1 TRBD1 TGCGCCAGCAGCTTGAACCCACAGGGGGCTCACGAGACCCAGTACTTC CASSLNPQGAHETQYF
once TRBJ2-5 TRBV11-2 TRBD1 TGTGCCAGCAGCCGCGCAGGGGGCTTTCTAGAGACCCAGTACTTC CASSRAGGFLETQYF
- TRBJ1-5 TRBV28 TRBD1 TGTGCCAGCAGCCGAGGACAGGTTGGATATCAGCCCCAGCATTTT CASSRGQVGYQPQHF
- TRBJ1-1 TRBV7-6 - TGTGCCAGCAGCCAAGCGACGGGCAACACTGAAGCTTTCTTT CASSQATGNTEAFF
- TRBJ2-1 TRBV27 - TGTGCCAGCAGTTTGTGGGCGGGAAGGAACAATGAGCAGTTCTTC CASSLWAGRNNEQFF
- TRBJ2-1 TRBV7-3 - TGTGCCAGCAGCTCTACAGGGTCAGGGCACTACAATGAGCAGTTCTTC CASSSTGSGHYNEQFF
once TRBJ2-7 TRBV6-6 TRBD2 TGTGCCAGCAGGTTAGCGGGAGGGGTCTACGAGCAGTACTTC CASRLAGGVYEQYF
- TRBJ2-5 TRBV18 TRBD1 TGTGCCAGCTCACCACAAGGGACAGGGGGCCCCCAGACCCAGTACTTC CASSPQGTGGPQTQYF
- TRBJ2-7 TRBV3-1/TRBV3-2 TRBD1 TGTGCCAGCAGCCAAGGGACAGGGAGGAACGAGCAGTACTTC CASSQGTGRNEQYF
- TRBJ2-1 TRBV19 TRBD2 TGTGCCAGTAGTATTTGGCTAGCGGGAAACAATGAGCAGTTCTTC CASSIWLAGNNEQFF
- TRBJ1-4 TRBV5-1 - TGCGCCAGCAGCCTAGGACGGTCTAATGAAAAACTGTTTTTT CASSLGRSNEKLFF
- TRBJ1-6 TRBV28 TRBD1 TGTGCCAGCAGTTCCAGGACAGGCGGTAATTCACCCCTCCACTTT CASSSRTGGNSPLHF
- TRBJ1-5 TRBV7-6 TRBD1 TGTGCCAGCAGGGCCCGAGGGCAGGGGGTAGATCAGCCCCAGCATTTT CASRARGQGVDQPQHF
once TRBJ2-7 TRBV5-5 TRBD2 TGTGCCAGCAGTTGGTCGGGAGGGGTCTACGAGCAGTACTTC CASSWSGGVYEQYF
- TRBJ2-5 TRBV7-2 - TGTGCCAGCAGCCTTGGGGCGGGGGAGACCCAGTACTTC CASSLGAGETQYF
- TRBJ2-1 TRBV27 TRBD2 TGTGCCAGCAGACTAGCGGGACTCAATGAGCAGTTCTTC CASRLAGLNEQFF
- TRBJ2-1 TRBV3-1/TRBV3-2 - TGTGCCAGCAGCCAGCGTAATGAGCAGTTCTTC CASSQRNEQFF
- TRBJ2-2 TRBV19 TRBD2 TGTGCCAGTAGTATAGGCGGAGCGGGGAGAACCGGGGAGCTGTTTTTT CASSIGGAGRTGELFF
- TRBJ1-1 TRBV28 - TGTGCCAGCAGACCTAACGGCGCGAACACTGAAGCTTTCTTT CASRPNGANTEAFF
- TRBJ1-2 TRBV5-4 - TGTGCCAGCAGCTTGGCGGTTATAGGGGGGCATCATGGCTACACCTTC CASSLAVIGGHHGYTF
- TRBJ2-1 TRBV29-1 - TGCAGCGTTGAGTTGACTAGGGCGTGGGGTGAGCAGTTCTTC CSVELTRAWGEQFF
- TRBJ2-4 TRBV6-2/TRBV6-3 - TGTGCCAGCAGTTACGAGTTCGGGGGTCTTGGAAACATTCAGTACTTC CASSYEFGGLGNIQYF
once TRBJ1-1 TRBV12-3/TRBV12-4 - TGTGCCAGCAGATTAGGACCCAATGGAGCTTTCTTT CASRLGPNGAFF
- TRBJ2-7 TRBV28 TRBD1 TGTGCCAGCAGCCGAGCAGGGGGTTTTTTACCCCAGCAGTACTTC CASSRAGGFLPQQYF
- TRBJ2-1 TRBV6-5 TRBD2 TGTGCCAGCATTTCGGGACTAGCGGGAAGGGATGAGCAGTTCTTC CASISGLAGRDEQFF
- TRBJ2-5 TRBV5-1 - TGCGCCAGCAGCTTACCAGGGGCAAGGGAGACCCAGTACTTC CASSLPGARETQYF
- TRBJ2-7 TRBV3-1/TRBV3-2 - TGTGCCAGCAGCCACAAGGGGGGTGTAGGCGAGCAGTACTTC CASSHKGGVGEQYF
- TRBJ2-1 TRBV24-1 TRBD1 TGTGCCACCAGTGATTCCGGGACAGTTACGAATGAGCAGTTCTTC CATSDSGTVTNEQFF